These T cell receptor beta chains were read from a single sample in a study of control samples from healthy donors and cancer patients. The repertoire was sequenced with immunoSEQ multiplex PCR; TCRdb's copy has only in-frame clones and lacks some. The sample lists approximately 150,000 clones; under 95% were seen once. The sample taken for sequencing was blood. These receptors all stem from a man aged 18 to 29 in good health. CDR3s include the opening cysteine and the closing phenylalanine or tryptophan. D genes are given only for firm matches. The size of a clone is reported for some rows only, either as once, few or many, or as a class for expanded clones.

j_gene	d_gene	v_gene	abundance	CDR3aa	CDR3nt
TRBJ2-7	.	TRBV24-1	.	CATSQGGGQYF	TGTGCCACCAGTCAGGGTGGGGGGCAGTACTTC
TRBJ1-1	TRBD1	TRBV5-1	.	CASSMTGGNTEAFF	TGCGCCAGCAGCATGACAGGGGGAAACACTGAAGCTTTCTTT
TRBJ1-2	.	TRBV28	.	CASSPAGRGYTF	TGTGCCAGCAGTCCCGCAGGTCGTGGCTACACCTTC
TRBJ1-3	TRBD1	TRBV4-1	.	CASSPDRDLNTIYF	TGCGCCAGCAGCCCCGACAGGGATTTAAACACCATATATTTT
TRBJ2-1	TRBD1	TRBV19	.	CASTNYGTGGYNEQFF	TGTGCCAGTACCAATTACGGGACAGGGGGATACAATGAGCAGTTCTTC
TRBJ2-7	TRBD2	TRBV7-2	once	CASSLGTRGDREQYF	TGTGCCAGCAGCTTAGGGACTCGGGGGGATCGCGAGCAGTACTTC
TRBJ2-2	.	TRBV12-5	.	CATPSEANTGELFF	TGTGCTACACCGAGCGAGGCGAACACCGGGGAGCTGTTTTTT
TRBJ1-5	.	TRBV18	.	CASSLGTSSNQPQHF	TGTGCCAGCTCACTCGGGACATCTAGCAATCAGCCCCAGCATTTT
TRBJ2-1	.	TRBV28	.	CASSSVDSASSYNEQFF	TGTGCCAGCAGTTCAGTAGACTCCGCGAGCTCCTACAATGAGCAGTTCTTC
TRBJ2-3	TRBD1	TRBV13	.	CASSRRGPNTQYF	TGTGCCAGCAGCCGAAGGGGGCCCAATACGCAGTATTTT
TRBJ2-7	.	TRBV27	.	CASSLGQTYEQYF	TGTGCCAGCAGTTTAGGGCAGACTTACGAGCAGTACTTC
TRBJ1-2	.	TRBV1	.	CTSSVEGSGYGYTF	TGCACCAGCAGCGTCGAGGGTTCTGGCTATGGCTACACCTTC
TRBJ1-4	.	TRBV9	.	CASSVAGGNEKLFF	TGTGCCAGCAGCGTAGCCGGAGGTAATGAAAAACTGTTTTTT